The present T cell receptor (beta chain) was sequenced within a study of regulatory T cells in long-lasting Graves disease. The CDR3 totals 16 residues. This clonotype has a handful of counts. Stated time point: newly diagnosed GD, antithyroid drugs for less than 3 months. Scientists built the TCR library using RNA that was extracted from PBMCs. Through Arm-PCR of CDR3 regions and iRepertoire HTBI primers, TCR beta libraries were built. MiXCR, applied by TCRdb to the multiplex PCR reads, yields one record per CDR3 protein. The table has 350,000 to 500,000 distinct CDR3 sequences, 12% to 15% seen once. These data were also reused for a study on T cells in Graves' hyperthyroidism and ophthalmopathy.

Here the sequenced sample was peripheral blood mononuclear cells (PBMCs), taken at new diagnosis, from a patient treated with antithyroid drugs. The TCR originated in a woman in her forties or fifties with Graves disease. The chain combines TRBV12-3 or TRBV12-4 with TRBJ2-1, with 7 nucleotides matching TRBD2. The DNA end lines up better with TRBJ2-5; the J call may be wrong. The DNA of the CDR3 is TGTGCCAGCAGTTTAGACAATGGGGGGGGTAGGGAGACCCAGTACTTC. Translated: CASSLDNGGGRETQYF.